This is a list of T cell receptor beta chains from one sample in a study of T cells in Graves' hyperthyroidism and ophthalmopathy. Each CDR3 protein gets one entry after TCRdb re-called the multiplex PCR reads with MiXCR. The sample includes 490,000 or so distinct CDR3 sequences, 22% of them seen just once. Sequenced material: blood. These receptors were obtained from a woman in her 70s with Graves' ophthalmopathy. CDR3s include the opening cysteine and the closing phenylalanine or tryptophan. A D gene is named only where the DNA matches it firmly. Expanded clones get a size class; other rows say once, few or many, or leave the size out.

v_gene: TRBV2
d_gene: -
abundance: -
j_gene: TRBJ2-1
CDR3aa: CASGLQFF
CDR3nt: TGTGCCAGCGGACTACAGTTCTTC

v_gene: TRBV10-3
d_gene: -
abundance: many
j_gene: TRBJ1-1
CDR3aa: CAISERRDTEAFF
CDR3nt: TGTGCCATCAGTGAGCGAAGAGACACTGAAGCTTTCTTT

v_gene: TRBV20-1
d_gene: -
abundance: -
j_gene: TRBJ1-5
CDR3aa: CSARLGNQPQHF
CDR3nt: TGCAGTGCTAGATTAGGGAATCAGCCCCAGCATTTT

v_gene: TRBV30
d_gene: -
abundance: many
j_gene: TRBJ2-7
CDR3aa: CAWSHLYEQYF
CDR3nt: TGTGCCTGGAGTCACCTCTACGAGCAGTACTTC

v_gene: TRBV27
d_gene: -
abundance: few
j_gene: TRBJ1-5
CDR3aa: CASSSRWGGDSNQPQHF
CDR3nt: TGTGCCAGCAGTTCTAGGTGGGGGGGAGATAGCAATCAGCCCCAGCATTTT

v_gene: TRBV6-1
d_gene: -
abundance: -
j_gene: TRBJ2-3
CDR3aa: CASSKDPSSTDTQYF
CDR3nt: TGTGCCAGCAGCAAGGACCCTTCTAGCACAGATACGCAGTATTTT

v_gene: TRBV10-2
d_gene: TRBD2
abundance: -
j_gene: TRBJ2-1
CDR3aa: CASSGGGGLYNEQFF
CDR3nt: TGCGCCAGCAGTGGGGGCGGGGGGCTCTACAATGAGCAGTTCTTC

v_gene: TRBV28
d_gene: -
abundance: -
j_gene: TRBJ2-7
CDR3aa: CASSLGGPTIYEQYF
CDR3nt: TGTGCCAGCAGTTTGGGGGGGCCCACCATTTACGAGCAGTACTTC

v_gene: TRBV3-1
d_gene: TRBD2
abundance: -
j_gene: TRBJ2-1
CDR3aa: CASSVIAGGQNEQFF
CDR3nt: TGTGCCAGCAGCGTCATAGCGGGAGGTCAGAATGAGCAGTTCTTC

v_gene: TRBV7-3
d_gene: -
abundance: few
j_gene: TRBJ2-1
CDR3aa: CASSLTTSSYNEQFF
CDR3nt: TGTGCCAGCAGCCTGACTACCAGCTCCTACAATGAGCAGTTCTTC

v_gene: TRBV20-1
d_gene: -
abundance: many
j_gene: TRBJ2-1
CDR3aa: CSATPGTGSYNEQFF
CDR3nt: TGCAGTGCTACACCAGGGACTGGCTCCTACAATGAGCAGTTCTTC

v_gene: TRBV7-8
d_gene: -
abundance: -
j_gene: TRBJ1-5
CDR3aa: CASSRDSLNQPQHF
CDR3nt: TGTGCCAGCAGCCGGGACTCCCTTAATCAGCCCCAGCATTTT

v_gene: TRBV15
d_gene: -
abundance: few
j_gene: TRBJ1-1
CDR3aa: CATSRVLVGVGTEAFF
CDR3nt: TGTGCCACCAGCAGAGTCTTAGTGGGGGTGGGCACTGAAGCTTTCTTT

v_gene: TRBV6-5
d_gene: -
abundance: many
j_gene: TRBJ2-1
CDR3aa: CASSYSASYNEQFF
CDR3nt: TGTGCCAGCAGTTACTCTGCTAGTTACAATGAGCAGTTCTTC

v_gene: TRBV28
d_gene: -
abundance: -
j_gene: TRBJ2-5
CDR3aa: CASKQHSGETQYF
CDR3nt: TGTGCCAGCAAACAACATTCCGGTGAGACCCAGTACTTC

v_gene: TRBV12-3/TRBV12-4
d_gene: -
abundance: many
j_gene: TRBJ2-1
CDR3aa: CASTRQSRNNEQFF
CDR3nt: TGTGCCAGCACCCGGCAATCGCGTAACAATGAGCAGTTCTTC

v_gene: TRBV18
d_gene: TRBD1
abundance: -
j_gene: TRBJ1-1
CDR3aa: CASSPLMGQGDTEAFF
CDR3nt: TGTGCCAGCTCACCACTCATGGGACAGGGGGACACTGAAGCTTTCTTT

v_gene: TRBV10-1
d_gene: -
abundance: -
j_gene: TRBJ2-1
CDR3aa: CASSESGLTYNEQFF
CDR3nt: TGCGCCAGCAGTGAGTCGGGCCTAACCTACAATGAGCAGTTCTTC

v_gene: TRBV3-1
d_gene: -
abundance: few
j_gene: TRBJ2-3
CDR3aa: CASSQQGTDTQYF
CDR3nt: TGTGCCAGCAGCCAACAGGGGACAGATACGCAGTATTTT

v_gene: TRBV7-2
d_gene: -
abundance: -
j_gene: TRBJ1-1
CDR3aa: CASSLLPPSTEAFF
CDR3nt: TGTGCCAGCAGCCTCCTACCCCCGAGCACTGAAGCTTTCTTT

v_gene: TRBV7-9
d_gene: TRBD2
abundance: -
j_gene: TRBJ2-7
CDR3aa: CPSSSRLAGSYEQYF
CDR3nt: TGTCCCAGCAGCAGCCGACTAGCGGGTTCCTACGAGCAGTACTTC

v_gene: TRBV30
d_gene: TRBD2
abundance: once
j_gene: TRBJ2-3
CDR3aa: CAWSSSGRTDTQYF
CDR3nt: TGTGCCTGGAGTTCTAGCGGGAGGACAGATACGCAGTATTTT

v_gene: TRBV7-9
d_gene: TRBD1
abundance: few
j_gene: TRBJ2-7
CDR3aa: CASSGNRDSYEQYF
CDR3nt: TGTGCCAGCAGCGGTAACCGGGACAGCTACGAGCAGTACTTC

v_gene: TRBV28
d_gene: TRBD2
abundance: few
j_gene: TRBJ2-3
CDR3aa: CASSAQLAGPNKEPSGTQYF
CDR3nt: TGTGCCAGCAGTGCTCAACTAGCGGGCCCAAACAAGGAGCCTTCTGGTACGCAGTATTTT

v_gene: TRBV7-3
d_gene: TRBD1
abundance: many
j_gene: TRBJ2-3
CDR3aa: CASSLRQGPDTQYF
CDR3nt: TGTGCCAGCAGCCTTCGACAGGGACCAGATACGCAGTATTTT

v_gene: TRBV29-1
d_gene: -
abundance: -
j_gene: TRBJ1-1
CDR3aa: CSVEDRAGEKAFF
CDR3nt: TGCAGCGTTGAAGATCGGGCAGGGGAGAAAGCTTTCTTT

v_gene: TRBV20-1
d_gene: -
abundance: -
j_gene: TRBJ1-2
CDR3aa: CSASGTPNYGYTF
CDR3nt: TGCAGTGCTTCCGGGACACCTAACTATGGCTACACCTTC

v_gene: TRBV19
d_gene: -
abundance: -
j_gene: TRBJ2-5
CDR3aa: CASSIDRARAQYF
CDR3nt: TGTGCCAGTAGTATAGACAGGGCTAGAGCCCAGTACTTC

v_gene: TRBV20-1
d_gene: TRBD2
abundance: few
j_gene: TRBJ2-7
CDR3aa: CSARRSGLAGRYEQYF
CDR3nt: TGCAGTGCTAGGAGGTCTGGACTAGCAGGGCGCTACGAGCAGTACTTC

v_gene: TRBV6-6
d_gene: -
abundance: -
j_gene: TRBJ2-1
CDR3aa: CASSYSGLRDYRVDYNEQFF
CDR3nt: TGTGCCAGCAGTTACTCGGGTTTACGAGACTACAGGGTCGACTACAATGAGCAGTTCTTC

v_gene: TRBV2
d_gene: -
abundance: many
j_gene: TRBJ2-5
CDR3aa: CASRLLETQYF
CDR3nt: TGTGCCAGCAGGCTATTAGAGACCCAGTACTTC

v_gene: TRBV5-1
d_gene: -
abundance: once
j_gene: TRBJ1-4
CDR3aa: CASNKVGGDEKLFF
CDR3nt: TGCGCCAGCAACAAAGTTGGGGGGGATGAAAAACTGTTTTTT

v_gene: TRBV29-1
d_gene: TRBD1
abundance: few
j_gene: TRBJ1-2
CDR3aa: CSAGTGTNYGYTF
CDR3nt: TGCAGCGCGGGGACAGGGACTAACTATGGCTACACCTTC

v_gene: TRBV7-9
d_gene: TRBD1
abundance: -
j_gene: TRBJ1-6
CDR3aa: CASSGGGRGNSPLHF
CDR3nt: TGTGCCAGCAGCGGGGGAGGCAGGGGGAATTCACCCCTCCACTTT

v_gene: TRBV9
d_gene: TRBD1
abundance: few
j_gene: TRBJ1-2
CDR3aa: CASSTRLGQGEYGYTF
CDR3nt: TGTGCCAGCAGCACCAGGCTGGGACAGGGGGAATATGGCTACACCTTC

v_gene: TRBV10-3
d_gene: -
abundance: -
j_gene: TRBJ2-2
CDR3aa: CAISHSGTSNGELFF
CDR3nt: TGTGCCATCAGTCACTCCGGGACCTCTAACGGGGAGCTGTTTTTT